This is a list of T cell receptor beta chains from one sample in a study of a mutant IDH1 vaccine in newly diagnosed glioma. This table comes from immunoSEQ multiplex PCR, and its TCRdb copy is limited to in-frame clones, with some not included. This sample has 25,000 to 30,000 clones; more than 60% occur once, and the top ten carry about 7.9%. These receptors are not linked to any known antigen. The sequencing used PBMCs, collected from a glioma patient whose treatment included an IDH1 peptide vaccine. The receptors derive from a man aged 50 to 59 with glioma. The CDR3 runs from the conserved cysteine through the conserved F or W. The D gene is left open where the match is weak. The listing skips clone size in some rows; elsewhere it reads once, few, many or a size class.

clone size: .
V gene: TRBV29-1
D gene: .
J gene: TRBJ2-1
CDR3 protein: CSVDSRGGVSGSFNEQFF
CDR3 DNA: TGCAGCGTTGATTCCCGGGGTGGGGTTAGTGGTTCTTTCAATGAGCAGTTCTTC

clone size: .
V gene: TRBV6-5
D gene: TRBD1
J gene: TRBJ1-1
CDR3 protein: CASRETGTGFEAFF
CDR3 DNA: TGTGCCAGCAGGGAAACCGGGACAGGGTTCGAAGCTTTCTTT

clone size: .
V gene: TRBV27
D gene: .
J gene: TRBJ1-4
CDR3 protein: CASSRAGVVEKLFF
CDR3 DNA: TGTGCCAGCAGCCGAGCAGGGGTCGTTGAAAAACTGTTTTTT

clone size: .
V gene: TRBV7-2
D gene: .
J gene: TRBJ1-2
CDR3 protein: CASSFEVGYGYTF
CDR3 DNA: TGTGCCAGCAGCTTCGAAGTAGGCTATGGCTACACCTTC

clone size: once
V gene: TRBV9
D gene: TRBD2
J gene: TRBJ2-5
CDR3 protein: CASSVGLAAQETQYF
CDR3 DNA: TGTGCCAGCAGCGTGGGACTAGCGGCACAAGAGACCCAGTACTTC

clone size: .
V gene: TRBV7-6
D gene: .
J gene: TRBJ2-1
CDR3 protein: CASSLAGSPYNEQFF
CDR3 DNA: TGTGCCAGCAGCTTAGCAGGGTCCCCCTACAATGAGCAGTTCTTC

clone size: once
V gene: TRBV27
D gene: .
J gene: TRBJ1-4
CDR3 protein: CASSLMWGEKLFF
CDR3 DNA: TGTGCCAGCAGTTTAATGTGGGGAGAAAAACTGTTTTTT

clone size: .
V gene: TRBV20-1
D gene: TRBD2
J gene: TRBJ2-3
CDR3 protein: CSAPLAGAQYF
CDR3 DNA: TGCAGTGCTCCTCTAGCGGGGGCGCAGTATTTT

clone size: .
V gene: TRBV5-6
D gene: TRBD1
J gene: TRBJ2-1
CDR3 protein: CASSGGTGGTYNEQFF
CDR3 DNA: TGTGCCAGCAGCGGGGGGACAGGGGGAACCTACAATGAGCAGTTCTTC

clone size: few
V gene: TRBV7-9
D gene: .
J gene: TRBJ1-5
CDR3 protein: CASSLVGDNQPQHF
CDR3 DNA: TGTGCCAGCAGCTTAGTTGGGGACAATCAGCCCCAGCATTTT

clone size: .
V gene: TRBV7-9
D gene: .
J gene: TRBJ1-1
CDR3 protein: CASRYNTEAFF
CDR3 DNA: TGTGCCAGCAGGTATAACACTGAAGCTTTCTTT